These 14 T cell receptor beta chains came from one sample sequenced in a study of blood T cell repertoires in COVID-19. TCRdb's copy holds only in-frame clones and misses some; the assay was immunoSEQ multiplex PCR. The data contain under 250,000 clones, 88% of them seen just once; the ten biggest clones take up 2.5% to 4%. Sequencing used PBMCs or T cells enriched from blood (not recorded which). The source is a woman between 35 and 50 years old who had been exposed to COVID-19.

This chain uses TRBV24-1 with TRBJ1-2; no definite D call. This CDR3 has 12 amino acids. V dropped 4 bases and J dropped 3 bases, with 5 bases sitting between them. The V gene's germline CDR1 is KGHDR and CDR2 SFDVKD. DNA for the CDR3: TGTGCCACCAGTGAGTCTGACTATGGCTACACCTTC. Amino acids: CATSESDYGYTF.

The chain uses TRBV7-9 and TRBJ2-1; 8 nucleotides agree with TRBD1. The junction had 9 bases not matched to a gene; V was cut back by 5 bases and J by 6 bases. Germline-derived CDR1 and CDR2 are SEHNR and FQNEAQ (reference sequence). This CDR3 region has 15 residues. CDR3 in DNA: TGTGCCAGCAGCACGACAGGGGCGGCCACCAATGAGCAGTTCTTC. Its translation: CASSTTGAATNEQFF.

The J gene is TRBJ1-5, the V gene TRBV9; D perhaps matches TRBD1 (6 bases). The CDR3 covers 15 residues. V was pared by 6 bases and J by 3 bases, with 16 bases between. Germline values: CDR1 SGDLS, CDR2 YYNGEE. The CDR3 region has the DNA TGTGCCAGCAACCCCTCTGGGGGCGTCAATCAGCCCCAGCATTTT. Translated: CASNPSGGVNQPQHF.

The chain combines TRBV27 with TRBJ2-5; D remains unclear. CDR1 is MNHEY, CDR2 SMNVEV, per germline (reference sequence). The CDR3 is 13 amino acids. The germline V and J ends were trimmed by 2 bases and 1 base, with 5 bases remaining between them. CDR3 sequence (DNA): TGTGCCAGCAGTTTAGTAGCCCAAGAGACCCAGTACTTC. The encoded protein is CASSLVAQETQYF.

This sequence joins TRBV5-6 and TRBJ2-7, with TRBD1 identical over 7 bases. V was pared by 4 bases and J by 3 bases, with 7 bases of the junction left unmatched. Germline V gene sequence: CDR1 SGHDT, CDR2 YYEEEE. The CDR3 sequence is 14 residues long. For the CDR3, the DNA is TGTGCCAGCAGCCCGACAGGGACGAACTACGAGCAGTACGTC. Its translation is CASSPTGTNYEQYV.

The V and J genes are TRBV18 and TRBJ2-2, with 9 bases that match TRBD1. There are 15 residues in the CDR3. The germline V gene encodes CDR1 KGHSH and CDR2 LQKENI. Trimming removed 2 bases from V and 5 bases from J; junction bases left unmatched: 3. CDR3 sequence: CASSPGTGSTGELFF. The CDR3 region has the DNA TGTGCCAGCTCACCAGGGACAGGGAGTACCGGGGAGCTGTTTTTT.

Only one count was recorded for this clone. This chain connects TRBV12-3 or TRBV12-4 to TRBJ2-7, with D unresolved. The germline V and J ends were trimmed by 3 bases and 4 bases, with 10 bases remaining between them. This CDR3 is built from 13 residues. In DNA, the CDR3 is TGTGCCAGCAGTTTTGGCAGGTCATACGAGCAGTACTTC. This gives the protein CASSFGRSYEQYF.

This chain uses TRBV19 with TRBJ1-4; no definite D call. Germline V gene sequence: CDR1 LNHDA, CDR2 SQIVND (reference sequence). Trimming pared 5 bases from V and 9 bases from J, leaving 19 bases between. The CDR3 covers 15 residues. DNA for the CDR3: TGTGCCAGTAGTGAGATCCCTCAGGTCCCGAAAAAACTGTTTTTT. It specifies CASSEIPQVPKKLFF.

The chain uses TRBV4-3 and TRBJ2-1, with 9 bases matching TRBD2. CDR3 length: 16 residues. The junction had 10 bases not matched to a gene; V was cut back by 0 bases and J by 10 bases. The germline V gene has CDR1 LGHNA and CDR2 YSLEER. The CDR3: CASSQDLGGGALEQFF. CDR3 bases: TGCGCCAGCAGCCAAGATCTCGGCGGGGGGGCATTGGAGCAGTTCTTC.

The V and J genes are TRBV2 and TRBJ2-5; weak D call: TRBD1 (6 bases). Germline CDR1 is SNHLY and CDR2 is FYNNEI. This CDR3 region has 14 residues. The ends were cut back, 5 bases at V and 6 bases at J, with 16 bases in the middle. CDR3 region: CASSFSYREQTQYF. DNA of the CDR3: TGTGCCAGCAGTTTTTCGTACAGGGAGCAGACCCAGTACTTC.

The rearrangement joins TRBV7-9 to TRBJ1-2; 8 bases match TRBD1. CDR1 is SEHNR and CDR2 is FQNEAQ in the germline V gene (reference sequence). V dropped 5 bases and J dropped 8; count of bases not matched to a gene: 7. The length of the CDR3 is 13 residues. The CDR3 bases are TGTGCCAGCAGCCTTCAACAGGGGGACGGCTACACCTTC. The encoded protein is CASSLQQGDGYTF.

This rearrangement joins TRBV29-1 to TRBJ2-5, with 7 bases matching TRBD1. Germline CDR1 reads SQVTM; CDR2 reads ANQGSEA. The ends lost 4 bases at V and 2 bases at J; junction bases unmatched: 7. The CDR3 has 14 residues. CDR3 amino acids: CSVGLGQLQETQYF. In DNA, the CDR3 is TGCAGCGTTGGACTGGGACAGCTTCAAGAGACCCAGTACTTC.

J is TRBJ2-3 and V is TRBV5-6, with TRBD2 matching 13 bases. The CDR3 has 16 residues. Per germline, CDR1 SGHDT and CDR2 YYEEEE. V lost 4 bases and J lost 8; bases outside the gene matches: 10. The CDR3 coding sequence is TGTGCCAGCAGCCCTCCGGGACTAGCGGGGTTAGGTACGCAGTATTTT. Its translation: CASSPPGLAGLGTQYF. The full variable domain, its missing parts supplied by reference TRBV5-6 and TRBJ2-3, is DAGVTQSPTHLIKTRGQQVTLRCSPKSGHDTVSWYQQALGQGPQFIFQYYEEEERQRGNFPDRFSGHQFPNYSSELNVNALLLGDSALYLCASSPPGLAGLGTQYFGPGTRLTVL.

The chain has TRBV19 and TRBJ1-1; TRBD1 matches 9 bases. Trimming took 9 bases from V and 0 from J; bases not matched to a gene: 2. There are 13 residues in the CDR3. CDR1 LNHDA and CDR2 SQIVND come from the germline V gene (reference sequence). In DNA form, the CDR3 reads TGTGCCAGCAGGGACAGGGTGAACACTGAAGCTTTCTTT. Translating it yields CASRDRVNTEAFF.